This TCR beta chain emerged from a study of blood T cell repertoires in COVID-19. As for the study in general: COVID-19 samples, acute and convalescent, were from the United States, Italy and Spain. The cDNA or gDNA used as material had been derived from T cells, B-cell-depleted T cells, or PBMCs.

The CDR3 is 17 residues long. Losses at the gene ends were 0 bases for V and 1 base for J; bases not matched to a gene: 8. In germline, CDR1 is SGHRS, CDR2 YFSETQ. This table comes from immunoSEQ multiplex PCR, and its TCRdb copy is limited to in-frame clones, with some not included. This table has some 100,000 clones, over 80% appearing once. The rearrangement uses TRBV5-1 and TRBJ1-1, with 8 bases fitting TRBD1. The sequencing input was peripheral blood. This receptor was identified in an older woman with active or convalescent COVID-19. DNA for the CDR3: TGCGCCAGCAGCTTGGGACAGGGGCAGGGGAGGAACACTGAAGCTTTCTTT. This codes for CASSLGQGQGRNTEAFF.